This T cell receptor beta chain originates from a study of blood T cell repertoires in COVID-19. Study context: Researchers got acute and convalescent COVID-19 samples from the United States, Italy and Spain.

How the authors handled the data: How many nucleated cells were present was estimated from reference gene primer amplification. The data were produced by immunoSEQ multiplex PCR, yet TCRdb's version contains in-frame clones alone and is incomplete. V, J and clone size reflect that table, while D and trimming were determined from the DNA. Of more than 95,000 clones listed, about 94% are singletons. The CDR3 has 13 amino acids. CDR1 is SNHLY, CDR2 FYNNEI, per germline. Trimming took off 4 bases at V and 5 bases at J, with 11 bases between the two ends. The receptor was isolated from a man aged 50 to 59 with COVID-19, enrolled during active disease. This rearrangement joins TRBV2 to TRBJ2-5, with TRBD2 as a possible D gene (6 bases). Material: peripheral blood. The CDR3 spells CASSGLATETQYF. The CDR3 DNA reads TGTGCCAGCAGTGGCCTAGCGACCGAGACCCAGTACTTC.